The next 13 T cell receptor beta chains were all read from a single sample in a study of T cells in Graves' hyperthyroidism and ophthalmopathy. TCR beta CDR3 regions were amplified from RNA. First-round RT-PCR of the TCR CDR3 relied on the HTBI primer set. In TCRdb, the multiplex PCR reads were re-called with MiXCR into one record per CDR3 protein. Of about 400,000 distinct CDR3 sequences in the sample, approximately 14% were seen once. The material sequenced was blood. These receptors were taken from a young woman with Graves' hyperthyroidism.

There are many counts of this clonotype. J is TRBJ2-2 and V is TRBV24-1, with D tentatively TRBD1 (5 bases). The CDR3 is 16 amino acids. Germline V gene data show CDR1 as KGHDR and CDR2 as SFDVKD. V lost 1 base, J lost 2 bases, and 10 bases lay in between. Here the CDR3 reads CATSDFRQSNTGELFF. The CDR3 DNA reads TGTGCCACCAGTGATTTTCGACAGTCCAACACCGGGGAGCTGTTTTTT.

There are many counts of this clonotype. The chain joins TRBV28 to TRBJ2-7; the match to TRBD1 covers 8 bases. Germline-derived CDR1 and CDR2 are MDHEN and SYDVKM. The CDR3 extends over 14 amino acids. J was trimmed by 4 bases and V by 2 bases; bases with no gene match: 4. The CDR3 bases are TGTGCCAGCAGTTTAAGGGACAGGCGATACGAGCAGTACTTC. Protein: CASSLRDRRYEQYF.

This clonotype was seen repeatedly, ten times or more. The chain recombines TRBV18 with TRBJ2-2, with a possible D match to TRBD2 (5 bases). The CDR3 consists of 13 residues. From germline, CDR1 is KGHSH and CDR2 LQKENI. Deletions cut 2 bases from V and 7 bases from J, with 8 bases between. CDR3 coding DNA: TGTGCCAGCTCACCAGGGAGTTTCGGGGAGCTGTTTTTT. It specifies CASSPGSFGELFF.

This clonotype was counted at least ten times. The chain employs TRBV6-1 and TRBJ2-7; weak D call: TRBD1 (6 bases). Germline V gene lookup returns CDR1 MNHNS and CDR2 SASEGT. The length of the CDR3 is 13 residues. Trimming cost V 6 bases and J 5 bases, with 14 bases left between them. The chain's CDR3 is CASSPTGNDEQYF. The CDR3 nucleotides are TGTGCCAGCAGCCCAACAGGGAATGACGAGCAGTACTTC.

This clonotype was detected many times. The chain joins TRBV11-3 to TRBJ2-2; 9 nucleotides agree with TRBD2. The V and J ends lost 6 bases and 3 bases, in that order; junction bases with no gene match: 20. Looked up from germline, CDR1 is SGHNT and CDR2 is YENEEA. The CDR3 is 20 residues long. The CDR3 nucleotides are TGTGCCAGCAGTTACGAAAGCGGGAGGCAAGGAAGGGAGGACACCGGGGAGCTGTTTTTT. It specifies CASSYESGRQGREDTGELFF.

This clonotype showed up just a few times. J is TRBJ2-3 and V is TRBV29-1; a weak D match, TRBD1 (7 bases). V lost 4 bases to trimming and J lost 4 bases, with 9 bases between them. This CDR3 is 12 amino acids long. The germline gives CDR1 SQVTM, CDR2 ANQGSEA. CDR3 residues: CSVVRGADTQYF. CDR3 DNA: TGCAGCGTTGTCAGGGGGGCAGATACGCAGTATTTT.

The CDR3 is CASSYSGTGEAFF. The CDR3 nucleotides are TGTGCCAGCAGTTACTCCGGGACAGGTGAAGCTTTCTTT. The chain employs TRBV27 and TRBJ1-1; 8 bases line up with TRBD1. This CDR3 spans 13 amino acids. The germline CDR1 and CDR2 sequences are MNHEY and SMNVEV (reference sequence). Trimming removed 4 bases from V and 7 bases from J; junction bases left unmatched: 5.

This clonotype was recorded many times. V gene TRBV6-1 combines with J gene TRBJ2-7; 12 positions agree with TRBD1. Germline trimming cut 3 bases from V and 6 bases from J; bases unmatched to any gene: 6. Per the germline V gene, CDR1 is MNHNS and CDR2 is SASEGT. The CDR3 extends over 15 amino acids. DNA for the CDR3: TGTGCCAGCAGTGAGGGGACAGGGGGCCTCAGCGAGCAGTACTTC. Encoded protein: CASSEGTGGLSEQYF.

This clonotype was counted many times. The rearrangement joins TRBV6-2 or TRBV6-3 to TRBJ1-1, with 8 nucleotides matching TRBD1. Germline V gene data show CDR1 as MNHEY and CDR2 as SVGEGT. V lost 2 bases and J lost 1; bases outside the gene matches: 3. The CDR3 is 15 residues long. The CDR3 bases are TGTGCCAGCAGTTACCCAACAGGGGGGAACACTGAAGCTTTCTTT. Its protein product is CASSYPTGGNTEAFF.

There are many counts of this clonotype. The genes are TRBV3-1 and TRBJ1-2; possibly TRBD1 for D (6 bases). CDR1 is LGHDT and CDR2 is YNNKEL in the germline V gene (reference sequence). V lost 1 base to trimming and J lost 6 bases, with 12 bases between them. This CDR3 is built from 14 residues. CDR3 loop: CASSQVRTAHGYTF. DNA of the CDR3: TGTGCCAGCAGCCAAGTGCGGACAGCACATGGCTACACCTTC.

This chain uses TRBV19 with TRBJ2-5; the match to TRBD2 covers 11 bases. The germline gives CDR1 LNHDA, CDR2 SQIVND (reference sequence). The V and J ends lost 5 bases and 5 bases, in that order; junction bases with no gene match: 10. The CDR3 covers 16 residues. The CDR3 is CASSPSTSGVRETQYF. The DNA of the CDR3 is TGTGCCAGTAGTCCGTCGACTAGCGGGGTCCGGGAGACCCAGTACTTC. Complete variable domain (other parts from reference TRBV19 and TRBJ2-5): DGGITQSPKYLFRKEGQNVTLSCEQNLNHDAMYWYRQDPGQGLRLIYYSQIVNDFQKGDIAEGYSVSREKKESFPLTVTSAQKNPTAFYLCASSPSTSGVRETQYFGPGTRLLVL.

This clonotype was detected ten times or more. The chain links TRBV6-1 to TRBJ2-2, with D hard to call. From germline, CDR1 is MNHNS and CDR2 SASEGT. CDR3 length: 13 amino acids. V lost 8 bases to trimming and J lost 3 bases, with 10 bases between them. The DNA for the CDR3 is TGTGCCAGCCGCGAACCTTACACCGGGGAGCTGTTTTTT. This translates into CASREPYTGELFF.

A note on this clonotype: A much bigger clone sits one base away, suggesting this may be a read error. The CDR3 does not close with the conserved phenylalanine or tryptophan, likely indicating a read error. The chain recombines TRBV3-1 with TRBJ1-3, with D uncertain. The germline CDR1 and CDR2 sequences are LGHDT and YNNKEL (reference sequence). CDR3 length equals 13 residues. The ends were cut back, 4 bases at V and 1 base at J, with 5 bases in the middle. CDR3 region: CASSPRSGNTIYL. The CDR3 DNA is TGTGCCAGCAGCCCCCGTTCTGGAAACACCATATATCTT.